A selection of T cell receptor beta chains follows, all from one sample in a study of blood T cell repertoires in COVID-19. The table came from immunoSEQ multiplex PCR; TCRdb's copy has only in-frame clones and leaves some out. The sample holds some 46,000 clones; 87% are singletons and the top ten take approximately 15%. Sequencing was performed on peripheral blood. These receptors originate from a man in his sixties with active COVID-19. The CDR3 runs from the conserved cysteine through the conserved F or W. The order of the fields is CDR3 length, J gene, clone size, D gene, V gene, CDR3 protein, CDR3 DNA. A D gene is named only where the DNA matches it firmly. Not all rows give a size; the values are once, few, many and, for expanded clones, a class.

CDR3 length: 13; J gene: TRBJ2-7; clone size: .; D gene: .; V gene: TRBV15; CDR3 protein: CATSRDHRWEQYF; CDR3 DNA: TGTGCCACCAGCAGAGATCATAGATGGGAGCAGTACTTC
CDR3 length: 16; J gene: TRBJ2-4; clone size: few; D gene: TRBD1; V gene: TRBV4-3; CDR3 protein: CASSQDLETGKNIQYF; CDR3 DNA: TGCGCCAGCAGCCAAGATCTGGAGACAGGGAAAAACATTCAGTACTTC
CDR3 length: 15; J gene: TRBJ1-1; clone size: once; D gene: .; V gene: TRBV11-2; CDR3 protein: CASSLRLGSSTEAFF; CDR3 DNA: TGTGCCAGCAGCTTAAGGCTGGGCAGTAGCACTGAAGCTTTCTTT
CDR3 length: 16; J gene: TRBJ2-1; clone size: .; D gene: TRBD1; V gene: TRBV3-1/TRBV3-2; CDR3 protein: CASSQPPTGVVNEQFF; CDR3 DNA: TGTGCCAGCAGCCAACCCCCGACAGGGGTTGTAAATGAGCAGTTCTTC
CDR3 length: 18; J gene: TRBJ1-1; clone size: .; D gene: TRBD1; V gene: TRBV4-1; CDR3 protein: CASSQDVGTGAPTTEAFF; CDR3 DNA: TGCGCCAGCAGCCAAGATGTAGGGACAGGGGCTCCGACTACTGAAGCTTTCTTT
CDR3 length: 17; J gene: TRBJ1-4; clone size: .; D gene: TRBD1; V gene: TRBV24-1; CDR3 protein: CATSDSRGAPTNEKLFF; CDR3 DNA: TGTGCCACCAGTGATAGCAGGGGGGCACCAACTAATGAAAAACTGTTTTTT
CDR3 length: 16; J gene: TRBJ2-1; clone size: .; D gene: .; V gene: TRBV9; CDR3 protein: CASSVGMSGEWNEQFF; CDR3 DNA: TGTGCCAGCAGCGTAGGGATGTCAGGGGAATGGAATGAGCAGTTCTTC
CDR3 length: 15; J gene: TRBJ2-2; clone size: .; D gene: TRBD1; V gene: TRBV10-1; CDR3 protein: CAARGDRKNTGELFF; CDR3 DNA: TGCGCCGCCCGTGGGGACAGGAAAAACACCGGGGAGCTGTTTTTT
CDR3 length: 17; J gene: TRBJ2-6; clone size: .; D gene: TRBD1; V gene: TRBV28; CDR3 protein: CASRTGGTYTGANVLTF; CDR3 DNA: TGTGCCAGCCGTACAGGGGGCACGTATACTGGGGCCAACGTCCTGACTTTC
CDR3 length: 18; J gene: TRBJ1-5; clone size: .; D gene: .; V gene: TRBV19; CDR3 protein: CASSARRRGRDSNQPQHF; CDR3 DNA: TGTGCCAGTAGTGCCCGAAGGAGGGGTCGGGATAGCAATCAGCCCCAGCATTTT
CDR3 length: 14; J gene: TRBJ2-3; clone size: .; D gene: TRBD1; V gene: TRBV7-3; CDR3 protein: CASSPQGAEDTQYF; CDR3 DNA: TGTGCCAGCAGCCCGCAGGGGGCTGAAGATACGCAGTATTTT
CDR3 length: 14; J gene: TRBJ2-7; clone size: .; D gene: TRBD2; V gene: TRBV6-5; CDR3 protein: CASGGNSGSREQYF; CDR3 DNA: TGTGCCAGCGGGGGCAATAGCGGGAGTAGGGAGCAGTACTTC
CDR3 length: 12; J gene: TRBJ1-2; clone size: once; D gene: TRBD1; V gene: TRBV27; CDR3 protein: CATQGTGYSYTF; CDR3 DNA: TGTGCCACGCAGGGGACAGGGTACTCCTACACCTTC
CDR3 length: 14; J gene: TRBJ1-5; clone size: once; D gene: .; V gene: TRBV5-6; CDR3 protein: CASSLWTGNQPQHF; CDR3 DNA: TGTGCCAGCAGCTTATGGACAGGCAATCAGCCCCAGCATTTT
CDR3 length: 14; J gene: TRBJ1-1; clone size: .; D gene: .; V gene: TRBV11-2; CDR3 protein: CASSLDVAVTEAFF; CDR3 DNA: TGTGCCAGCAGCTTAGATGTCGCAGTCACTGAAGCTTTCTTT
CDR3 length: 14; J gene: TRBJ1-6; clone size: .; D gene: .; V gene: TRBV10-3; CDR3 protein: CAVGTGTPNSPLHF; CDR3 DNA: TGTGCCGTCGGAACAGGGACCCCTAATTCACCCCTCCACTTT
CDR3 length: 15; J gene: TRBJ1-2; clone size: .; D gene: .; V gene: TRBV29-1; CDR3 protein: CSVEGNYQSGYGYTF; CDR3 DNA: TGCAGCGTTGAAGGCAATTACCAGTCGGGCTATGGCTACACCTTC
CDR3 length: 15; J gene: TRBJ2-1; clone size: few; D gene: TRBD2; V gene: TRBV7-3; CDR3 protein: CASSLVAGGGDEQFF; CDR3 DNA: TGTGCCAGCAGCCTGGTAGCGGGAGGCGGCGATGAGCAGTTCTTC
CDR3 length: 15; J gene: TRBJ2-5; clone size: .; D gene: .; V gene: TRBV7-9; CDR3 protein: CASSLAEVLQETQYF; CDR3 DNA: TGTGCCAGCAGCTTAGCGGAGGTCCTACAAGAGACCCAGTACTTC
CDR3 length: 14; J gene: TRBJ2-1; clone size: .; D gene: .; V gene: TRBV29-1; CDR3 protein: CSVEGVAADNEQFF; CDR3 DNA: TGCAGCGTTGAGGGAGTAGCGGCGGACAATGAGCAGTTCTTC
CDR3 length: 16; J gene: TRBJ1-1; clone size: few; D gene: .; V gene: TRBV7-2; CDR3 protein: CASSLGGGTKNTEAFF; CDR3 DNA: TGTGCCAGCAGCTTAGGGGGGGGGACAAAGAACACTGAAGCTTTCTTT
CDR3 length: 15; J gene: TRBJ2-2; clone size: .; D gene: TRBD1; V gene: TRBV5-1; CDR3 protein: CASSSHAGGSGELFF; CDR3 DNA: TGCGCCAGCAGCTCCCACGCAGGGGGCTCCGGGGAGCTGTTTTTT
CDR3 length: 16; J gene: TRBJ2-7; clone size: .; D gene: .; V gene: TRBV7-9; CDR3 protein: CASSPRGGGSPYEQYF; CDR3 DNA: TGTGCCAGCAGCCCTAGAGGTGGCGGGTCTCCCTACGAGCAGTACTTC
CDR3 length: 11; J gene: TRBJ1-2; clone size: .; D gene: .; V gene: TRBV5-6; CDR3 protein: CASSPFPGYTF; CDR3 DNA: TGTGCCAGCAGCCCGTTTCCGGGCTACACCTTC
CDR3 length: 15; J gene: TRBJ2-1; clone size: .; D gene: TRBD1; V gene: TRBV20-1; CDR3 protein: CSASVDRVSYNEQFF; CDR3 DNA: TGCAGTGCTAGTGTAGACAGGGTCTCTTACAATGAGCAGTTCTTC
CDR3 length: 17; J gene: TRBJ1-3; clone size: .; D gene: .; V gene: TRBV3-1/TRBV3-2; CDR3 protein: CASSQVASPSSGNTIYF; CDR3 DNA: TGTGCCAGCAGCCAAGTCGCCTCACCGAGCTCTGGAAACACCATATATTTT
CDR3 length: 15; J gene: TRBJ2-2; clone size: few; D gene: .; V gene: TRBV5-6; CDR3 protein: CASSQSWRGTGELFF; CDR3 DNA: TGTGCCAGCAGCCAGAGTTGGAGGGGCACCGGGGAGCTGTTTTTT
CDR3 length: 15; J gene: TRBJ2-1; clone size: .; D gene: .; V gene: TRBV6-2/TRBV6-3; CDR3 protein: CASSYSGVTYNEQFF; CDR3 DNA: TGTGCCAGCAGTTACTCAGGGGTTACCTACAATGAGCAGTTCTTC
CDR3 length: 13; J gene: TRBJ1-1; clone size: once; D gene: .; V gene: TRBV28; CDR3 protein: CASTPFRGREAFF; CDR3 DNA: TGTGCCAGCACCCCATTCCGGGGGAGGGAAGCTTTCTTT
CDR3 length: 14; J gene: TRBJ2-5; clone size: .; D gene: .; V gene: TRBV7-9; CDR3 protein: CASSLGTDQETQYF; CDR3 DNA: TGTGCCAGCAGCTTAGGGACAGATCAAGAGACCCAGTACTTC
CDR3 length: 14; J gene: TRBJ1-2; clone size: once; D gene: TRBD1; V gene: TRBV6-5; CDR3 protein: CASSRDRVAYGYTF; CDR3 DNA: TGTGCCAGCAGTCGGGACAGGGTGGCCTATGGCTACACCTTC
CDR3 length: 15; J gene: TRBJ2-7; clone size: .; D gene: TRBD1; V gene: TRBV7-6; CDR3 protein: CASSVLDRGKYEQYF; CDR3 DNA: TGTGCCAGCAGCGTGCTGGACAGGGGAAAATACGAGCAGTACTTC